This entry is about one TCR beta chain. What it recognizes is unknown. Incorporated into the TCR beta cDNA libraries were unique molecular identifiers, which served to reduce PCR and sequencing biases. When about 1 to 11 million T cells were used, they gave approximately 450,000 cDNA molecules. A single record per CDR3 protein comes from TCRdb applying MiXCR to the PCR reads. The data contain about 770,000 distinct CDR3 sequences, around 46% of them singletons. V was pared by 5 bases and J by 4 bases, with 12 bases between. The germline V gene encodes CDR1 MNHEY and CDR2 SMNVEV (reference sequence). The CDR3 spans 13 residues. This sample was included in a study of post-analysis software for immune sequencing data. General study findings and limits: Significantly lower normalized Chao1 diversity was seen in multiple sclerosis patients than in controls. Included in a set of about 5 TRBV segments more frequent in patients than controls were TRBV5-6, TRBV5-1 and TRBV20-1.

This clonotype originated in a girl aged 10-17 years with multiple sclerosis. The sequenced material came from blood. The chain links TRBV27 to TRBJ2-7, with no clear D. CDR3 in amino acids: CASSPRADYEQYF. DNA for the CDR3: TGTGCCAGCAGTCCAAGAGCCGATTACGAGCAGTACTTC.